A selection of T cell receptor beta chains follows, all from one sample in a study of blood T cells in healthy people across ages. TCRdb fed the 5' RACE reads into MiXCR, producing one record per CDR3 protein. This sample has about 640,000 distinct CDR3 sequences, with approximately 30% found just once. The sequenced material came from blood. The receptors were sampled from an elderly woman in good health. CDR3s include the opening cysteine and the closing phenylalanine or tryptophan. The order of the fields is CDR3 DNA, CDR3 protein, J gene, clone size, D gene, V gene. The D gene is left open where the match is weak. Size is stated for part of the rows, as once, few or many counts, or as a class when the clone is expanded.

TGTGCCGGCAGCTTAGGGCTAGCGGGGGGACACAATGAGCAGTTCTTC | CAGSLGLAGGHNEQFF | TRBJ2-1 | NA | TRBD2 | TRBV7-8
TGTGCCAGCAGCTTAGGGTTAACTAGCGGGGGGTCTGGTGAGCAGTTCTTC | CASSLGLTSGGSGEQFF | TRBJ2-1 | NA | TRBD2 | TRBV7-2
TGTGCCAGCAGCCGGGACTCTTATGCGGATACGCAGTATTTT | CASSRDSYADTQYF | TRBJ2-3 | many | NA | TRBV7-2
TGTGCCAGCAGCTTAGGCGGCTACACCTTC | CASSLGGYTF | TRBJ1-2 | NA | NA | TRBV7-2
TGTGCCAGCTCCCCCTCAAGACAGGGGCCTTTCTATGGCTACACCTTC | CASSPSRQGPFYGYTF | TRBJ1-2 | NA | TRBD1 | TRBV18
TGTGCCAGCAGGGACAGGGCCACCTACGAGCAGTACTTC | CASRDRATYEQYF | TRBJ2-7 | NA | TRBD1 | TRBV7-2
TGTGCCACCAGCAGTGCCGGGACAGGGGTACACGAGCAGTACTTC | CATSSAGTGVHEQYF | TRBJ2-7 | few | TRBD1 | TRBV15
TGTGCCAGCTCACCGGGACAGGATTCCTATGGCTACACCTTC | CASSPGQDSYGYTF | TRBJ1-2 | few | TRBD1 | TRBV18
TGTGCCAGCAGCAGCCCTAGCGGGGGGCAAGAGACCCAGTACTTC | CASSSPSGGQETQYF | TRBJ2-5 | few | TRBD2 | TRBV5-4
TGCAGTGCTAGGGACCCGGGACAGGGGGCGGCTGGCTACACCTTC | CSARDPGQGAAGYTF | TRBJ1-2 | many | TRBD1 | TRBV20-1
TGCAGTGCTAGAGTATCAGGCGGGGGCCTCTCCTACGAGCAGTACTTC | CSARVSGGGLSYEQYF | TRBJ2-7 | many | NA | TRBV20-1
TGTGCCAGCAGCTTAGAACAGCACTCCTACGAGCAGTACTTC | CASSLEQHSYEQYF | TRBJ2-7 | many | NA | TRBV7-2
TGCGCCAGCAGCCAAGAAAGGTTGGGGGCCGGGGAGCTGTTTTTT | CASSQERLGAGELFF | TRBJ2-2 | few | NA | TRBV4-3
TGTGCCAGCAGTATCCTCGGGACAGCTAACTATGGCTACACCTTC | CASSILGTANYGYTF | TRBJ1-2 | many | TRBD1 | TRBV27
TGTGCCAGCAGTCCGGGACTAGCGGGGTTTTCGGTTTACGAGCAGTACTTC | CASSPGLAGFSVYEQYF | TRBJ2-7 | NA | TRBD2 | TRBV5-6
TGTGCCAGCAGTTCTACCGGGACAGGGGGCAAGTACGAGCAGTACTTC | CASSSTGTGGKYEQYF | TRBJ2-7 | many | TRBD1 | TRBV2
TGCAGTGCTAGATGGGGCTCTGGAAACACCATATATTTT | CSARWGSGNTIYF | TRBJ1-3 | NA | NA | TRBV20-1
TGCGCCAGCAGCTGGGACCCCCGCAAAGATGAGCAGTTCTTC | CASSWDPRKDEQFF | TRBJ2-1 | many | NA | TRBV5-1
TGCAGCGTAGCCGGGACAGGGGGCCAAGAGACCCAGTACTTC | CSVAGTGGQETQYF | TRBJ2-5 | NA | TRBD1 | TRBV29-1
TGCGCCAGCAGGCGGGGACAGGGATCCACAGATACGCAGTATTTT | CASRRGQGSTDTQYF | TRBJ2-3 | many | TRBD1 | TRBV5-1
TGTGCCAGCAGCTTGCGGCAAGACAGGACTGGAAACACCATATATTTT | CASSLRQDRTGNTIYF | TRBJ1-3 | once | NA | TRBV7-2
TGTGCCAGCAGTCCCCGCGGAGGGTCCTCTTTCGATACGCAGTATTTT | CASSPRGGSSFDTQYF | TRBJ2-3 | many | NA | TRBV12-3/TRBV12-4
TGCAGTGCTAGCGGGGGGGCTGGGGCCAACGTCCTGACTTTC | CSASGGAGANVLTF | TRBJ2-6 | many | TRBD2 | TRBV20-1
TGCGCCAGCAGCAGGTCAGGGGAAGAGACCCAGTACTTC | CASSRSGEETQYF | TRBJ2-5 | NA | NA | TRBV5-1
TGTGCCAGCAGCCCTCCCTTGACAGGGTTCAATGAGCAGTTCTTC | CASSPPLTGFNEQFF | TRBJ2-1 | many | TRBD1 | TRBV14
TGTGCCAGCAGTTTATTAGGGGGGATGAACACTGAAGCTTTCTTT | CASSLLGGMNTEAFF | TRBJ1-1 | NA | NA | TRBV27
TGTGCCAGCAGCTTGGGGTCCATGAGCTCCTACAATGAGCAGTACTTC | CASSLGSMSSYNEQYF | TRBJ2-7 | NA | NA | TRBV7-9
TGTGCCAGCAGTTACACCGGGACGGGGAAGGGGGGCTACACCTTC | CASSYTGTGKGGYTF | TRBJ1-2 | many | NA | TRBV6-5
TGTGCTAGCAGCTTAGCCGCAGGGGGGGCCTACGAGCAGTACTTC | CASSLAAGGAYEQYF | TRBJ2-7 | NA | NA | TRBV7-7
TGTGCCAACAGTTTAGCGGGACAGGGGGCTGTGGCGCATTTT | CANSLAGQGAVAHF | TRBJ1-5 | few | TRBD1 | TRBV12-3/TRBV12-4
TGCGCCACTTCCGACAGGGCGCCCTCCTACAATGAGCAGTTCTTC | CATSDRAPSYNEQFF | TRBJ2-1 | many | TRBD1 | TRBV5-1
TGTGCCAGCAGCAAAAAGTCGGGACGGTCCTACGAGCAGTACTTC | CASSKKSGRSYEQYF | TRBJ2-7 | NA | NA | TRBV12-3/TRBV12-4
TGCGCCAGCAGCGGCAGGGGGCAGGAGAACACTGAAGCTTTCTTT | CASSGRGQENTEAFF | TRBJ1-1 | NA | TRBD1 | TRBV5-1
TGTGCCAGCAGTTACGACCCACGAGAGACCCAGTACTTC | CASSYDPRETQYF | TRBJ2-5 | many | NA | TRBV5-6
TGCAGTGCTAGAGAAGCCGGGACAGGGCAAAACTATGGCTACACCTTC | CSAREAGTGQNYGYTF | TRBJ1-2 | many | TRBD1 | TRBV20-1
TGTGCCAGCAGTTTCCTAACAGAGACCCAGTACTTC | CASSFLTETQYF | TRBJ2-5 | many | NA | TRBV6-2/TRBV6-3
TGCAGTGCTACAACCTCGACGGACTACACAGATACGCAGTATTTT | CSATTSTDYTDTQYF | TRBJ2-3 | few | NA | TRBV20-1
TGTGCCAGCAGTGACCGACTAGCGGGGGGGCGAAATGAGCAGTTCTTC | CASSDRLAGGRNEQFF | TRBJ2-1 | many | TRBD2 | TRBV6-4
TGTGCCAGCAGCTTAGATCGGGGAGGGAATACGCAGTATTTT | CASSLDRGGNTQYF | TRBJ2-3 | many | TRBD2 | TRBV11-2
TGTGCCAGCAGCCAGATGGGGGCCGCCGGGGAGACCCAGTACTTC | CASSQMGAAGETQYF | TRBJ2-5 | many | NA | TRBV11-2
TGTGCCAGCAGTGACACCGGGACTCCCACTGGCTACACCTTC | CASSDTGTPTGYTF | TRBJ1-2 | many | NA | TRBV25-1
TGTGCCAGCGGTATGAGCAGCTCGGGCTACACCTTC | CASGMSSSGYTF | TRBJ1-2 | NA | NA | TRBV28
TGTGCCAGCCGGCTAGGGGACAGGGGTATAGATACGCAGTATTTT | CASRLGDRGIDTQYF | TRBJ2-3 | few | TRBD1 | TRBV28
TGCGCCAGCAGCCAGGAAGAGACAGCGGCTGGGACCAACGTCCTGACTTTC | CASSQEETAAGTNVLTF | TRBJ2-6 | NA | NA | TRBV4-1
TGTGCCAGCAGTTCAAGGTGGGTATTGGCCCACAATGAGCAGTTCTTC | CASSSRWVLAHNEQFF | TRBJ2-1 | NA | NA | TRBV28
TGCAGTGCTAGGGGTCAGACAGGGAGTCAGCCCCAGCATTTT | CSARGQTGSQPQHF | TRBJ1-5 | many | TRBD1 | TRBV20-1
TGCAGTGCCTTTGGGGACAGGAGGACAGATACGCAGTATTTT | CSAFGDRRTDTQYF | TRBJ2-3 | many | TRBD1 | TRBV20-1